This T cell receptor (beta chain) originates from a study of sequential checkpoint blockade in melanoma. Germline V gene sequence: CDR1 MNHNS, CDR2 SASEGT. V lost 3 bases to trimming and J lost 5 bases, with 13 bases between them. This CDR3 region has 14 residues. Specified treatment: randomized to nivolumab then ipilimumab (arm A) or the reverse (arm B). Sorted cells were live CD3+CD8+, lacking CD19 and CD56, from PBMCs. Produced via immunoSEQ multiplex PCR; TCRdb's table is partial and in-frame only. The table shows around 19,000 clones, with 82% occurring only once. Sequences were derived from CD8+ T cells sorted from blood (inferred from file names), sampled from a patient given nivolumab and ipilimumab in sequence. The sequence derives from a human donor with melanoma. The chain joins TRBV6-1 to TRBJ1-1; tentatively, D is TRBD1 (6 bases). The CDR3 DNA follows: TGTGCCAGCAGTGAGGACAGCAAAGGTACTGAAGCTTTCTTT. Protein product: CASSEDSKGTEAFF.